What follows describes a single T cell receptor (beta chain). It was RNA transcripts that yielded the amplified TCR beta CDR3 regions. In the first-round RT-PCR of the TCR CDR3, the HTBI primer set was used. Via MiXCR, TCRdb re-called the multiplex PCR reads, giving one row per CDR3 protein. Of fewer than 650,000 distinct CDR3 sequences listed, around 15% are singletons. The data were obtained in a study of T cells in Graves' hyperthyroidism and ophthalmopathy. The V gene's germline CDR1 is LNHDA and CDR2 SQIVND (reference sequence). Unmatched junction bases numbered 7, after V lost 4 bases and J lost 3 bases. The CDR3 contains 16 residues.

The clonotype was recovered from a woman in her thirties or forties with Graves' hyperthyroidism. The specimen was blood. The chain carries TRBV19 and TRBJ2-3; 10 bases align to TRBD2. CDR3 protein: CASSKRSGRATDTQYF. DNA for the CDR3: TGTGCCAGTAGTAAACGGAGCGGGAGGGCGACAGATACGCAGTATTTT.